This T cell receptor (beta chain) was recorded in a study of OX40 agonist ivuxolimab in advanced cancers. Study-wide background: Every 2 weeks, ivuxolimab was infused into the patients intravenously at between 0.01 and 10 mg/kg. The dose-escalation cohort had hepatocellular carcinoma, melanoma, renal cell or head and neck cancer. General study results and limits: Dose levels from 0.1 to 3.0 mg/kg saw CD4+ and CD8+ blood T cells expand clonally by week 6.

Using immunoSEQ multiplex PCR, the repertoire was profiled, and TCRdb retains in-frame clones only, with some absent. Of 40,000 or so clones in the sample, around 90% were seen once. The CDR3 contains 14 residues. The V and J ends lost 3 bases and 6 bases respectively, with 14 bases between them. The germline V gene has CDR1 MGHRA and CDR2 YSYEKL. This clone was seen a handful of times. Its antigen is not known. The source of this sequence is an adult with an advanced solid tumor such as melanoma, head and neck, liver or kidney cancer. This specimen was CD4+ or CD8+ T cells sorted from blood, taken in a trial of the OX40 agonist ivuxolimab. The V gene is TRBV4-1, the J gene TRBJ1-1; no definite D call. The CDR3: CASSHKSLGAEAFF. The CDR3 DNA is TGCGCCAGCAGCCACAAATCCCTGGGAGCTGAAGCTTTCTTT.